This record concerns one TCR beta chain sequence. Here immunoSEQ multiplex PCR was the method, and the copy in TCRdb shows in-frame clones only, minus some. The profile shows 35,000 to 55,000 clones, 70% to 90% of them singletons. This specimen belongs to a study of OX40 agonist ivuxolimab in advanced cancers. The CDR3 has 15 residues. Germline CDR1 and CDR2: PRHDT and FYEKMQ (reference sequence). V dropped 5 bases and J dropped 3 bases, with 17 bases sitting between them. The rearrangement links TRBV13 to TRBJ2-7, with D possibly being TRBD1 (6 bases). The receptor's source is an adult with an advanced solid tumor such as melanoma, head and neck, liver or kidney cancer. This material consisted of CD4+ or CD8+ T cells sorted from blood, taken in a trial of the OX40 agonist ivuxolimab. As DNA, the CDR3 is TGTGCCAGCAGCAAGTACAGGGTAGAAGGCTACGAGCAGTACTTC. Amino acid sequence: CASSKYRVEGYEQYF.